The rows below give T cell receptor beta chains drawn from one sample of a study of blood T cell repertoires in COVID-19. Here immunoSEQ multiplex PCR was the method, and the copy in TCRdb shows in-frame clones only, minus some. The table lists 60,000 to 85,000 clones, about 90% of them singletons. Material for sequencing was peripheral blood. These receptor sequences come from a woman of 80 years or more with active or convalescent COVID-19. CDR3s include the opening cysteine and the closing phenylalanine or tryptophan. Fields, in order: V gene, J gene, D gene, clone size, CDR3 protein, CDR3 DNA. D genes are given only for firm matches. Clone size is shown for a subset of rows, as once, few, many or a class of expanded clone.

V: TRBV20-1
J: TRBJ1-2
D: .
size: .
CDR3: CSARGNEESTF
DNA: TGCAGTGCTAGAGGGAACGAGGAGAGCACCTTC

V: TRBV4-3
J: TRBJ2-2
D: TRBD1
size: .
CDR3: CASSHEQGPYTGELFF
DNA: TGCGCCAGCAGCCATGAACAGGGGCCCTACACCGGGGAGCTGTTTTTT

V: TRBV6-1
J: TRBJ2-2
D: TRBD1
size: .
CDR3: CASSDGTANTGELFF
DNA: TGTGCCAGCAGTGATGGGACAGCGAACACCGGGGAGCTGTTTTTT

V: TRBV19
J: TRBJ2-1
D: .
size: .
CDR3: CASSIVGGGSGNEQFF
DNA: TGTGCCAGTAGTATAGTCGGCGGGGGCTCGGGGAATGAGCAGTTCTTC

V: TRBV9
J: TRBJ2-5
D: TRBD1
size: .
CDR3: CASSMGQGQETQYF
DNA: TGTGCCAGCAGCATGGGACAGGGGCAAGAGACCCAGTACTTC

V: TRBV9
J: TRBJ1-2
D: .
size: .
CDR3: CASSPTASVSYTF
DNA: TGTGCCAGCAGCCCGACAGCTTCGGTTAGCTACACCTTC

V: TRBV5-1
J: TRBJ1-1
D: TRBD1
size: .
CDR3: CASRGQGMNTEAFF
DNA: TGCGCCAGCAGGGGACAGGGTATGAACACTGAAGCTTTCTTT

V: TRBV7-9
J: TRBJ1-2
D: .
size: .
CDR3: CASSLTDSPGYTF
DNA: TGTGCCAGCAGCTTAACGGACAGTCCTGGCTACACCTTC

V: TRBV7-8
J: TRBJ2-7
D: TRBD1
size: .
CDR3: CASSLVDRGPYEQYF
DNA: TGTGCCAGCAGCTTAGTGGACAGGGGACCCTACGAGCAGTACTTC

V: TRBV2
J: TRBJ1-5
D: TRBD1
size: once
CDR3: CASTKSRDRGQNQPQHF
DNA: TGTGCCAGCACCAAATCACGAGACAGGGGACAAAATCAGCCCCAGCATTTT

V: TRBV2
J: TRBJ2-7
D: TRBD2
size: few
CDR3: CASRSGRAQEQYF
DNA: TGTGCCAGCAGGAGCGGGAGGGCTCAGGAGCAGTACTTC

V: TRBV6-9
J: TRBJ2-5
D: TRBD2
size: .
CDR3: CASSSSLLAGVQETQYF
DNA: TGTGCCAGCAGTTCCTCATTACTAGCGGGGGTACAAGAGACCCAGTACTTC

V: TRBV7-9
J: TRBJ2-5
D: .
size: .
CDR3: CASSLRGKVGETQYF
DNA: TGTGCCAGCAGCTTAAGGGGTAAGGTAGGGGAGACCCAGTACTTC

V: TRBV11-3
J: TRBJ2-5
D: TRBD1
size: once
CDR3: CASRFDRAVETQYF
DNA: TGTGCCAGCCGGTTCGACAGGGCAGTTGAGACCCAGTACTTC

V: TRBV5-5
J: TRBJ2-3
D: .
size: .
CDR3: CASSLNGEPATDTQYF
DNA: TGTGCCAGCAGCTTGAACGGGGAACCAGCCACAGATACGCAGTATTTT

V: TRBV27
J: TRBJ1-5
D: TRBD1
size: .
CDR3: CASSPGTGNQPQHF
DNA: TGTGCCAGCAGTCCTGGGACAGGAAATCAGCCCCAGCATTTT

V: TRBV11-2
J: TRBJ1-2
D: TRBD1
size: .
CDR3: CASSFRPIPGQVYGYTF
DNA: TGTGCCAGCAGCTTCCGTCCTATCCCGGGACAGGTTTATGGCTACACCTTC

V: TRBV25-1
J: TRBJ1-1
D: .
size: .
CDR3: CASSGNRVSYTEAFF
DNA: TGTGCCAGCAGCGGGAACAGGGTATCTTACACTGAAGCTTTCTTT

V: TRBV11-3
J: TRBJ2-7
D: TRBD2
size: .
CDR3: CASSLDSGARASGGADYEQYF
DNA: TGTGCCAGCAGCTTAGATTCAGGGGCTCGGGCTAGCGGGGGAGCCGATTACGAGCAGTACTTC

V: TRBV6-2/TRBV6-3
J: TRBJ2-7
D: TRBD1
size: once
CDR3: CASSYSSGTGNYEQYF
DNA: TGTGCCAGCAGTTACTCCTCCGGGACAGGGAACTACGAGCAGTACTTC

V: TRBV6-6
J: TRBJ2-1
D: TRBD1
size: .
CDR3: CASNKIGQGANEQFF
DNA: TGTGCCAGCAATAAAATCGGACAGGGGGCGAATGAGCAGTTCTTC

V: TRBV6-5
J: TRBJ2-2
D: TRBD2
size: once
CDR3: CAGGGGELFF
DNA: TGTGCCGGCGGGGGCGGGGAGCTGTTTTTT